The 10 T cell receptor beta chains in this list originate from one sample, sequenced in a study of T cells after yellow fever vaccination. TCRdb processed the 5' RACE reads anew with MiXCR; each CDR3 protein has one entry. The sample carries 300,000 to 400,000 distinct CDR3 sequences, under 15% recorded once. This specimen was CD4+ T cells sorted from PBMCs, taken 15 days after the yellow fever booster vaccination. Receptors were obtained from a man aged 18-30 years who received the YFV17D yellow fever vaccine.

The CDR3 DNA follows: TGCGCCAGCAGCCAAGATGGCCCGATGAGGGGCTACACCTTC. Translating gives CASSQDGPMRGYTF. The chain joins TRBV4-1 to TRBJ1-2, with D uncertain. CDR3 size: 14 residues. The V end was cut by 0 bases, the J end by 8 bases, with 13 bases between. In germline, CDR1 is MGHRA, CDR2 YSYEKL.

The sample holds many counts of this clonotype. The chain is built from TRBV28 and TRBJ1-6, with a possible D match to TRBD1 (6 bases). Germline V gives CDR1 MDHEN, CDR2 SYDVKM. Deletions cut 2 bases from V and 8 bases from J, with 13 bases between. The CDR3 is made up of 15 amino acids. CDR3 protein: CASSLEGGGHSPLHF. In nucleotides, the CDR3 is TGTGCCAGCAGTTTAGAAGGAGGGGGTCATTCACCCCTCCACTTT.

The chain is built from TRBV5-8 and TRBJ2-3; 8 positions match TRBD2. V dropped 0 bases and J dropped 4; count of bases not matched to a gene: 4. This CDR3 is built from 15 residues. Germline V gene sequence: CDR1 SGHTS, CDR2 YDEGEE. The CDR3 spells CASSLGTAGADTQYF. Here the CDR3 DNA reads TGTGCCAGCAGCTTGGGTACAGCGGGAGCAGATACGCAGTATTTT.

This clonotype appeared a few times. The chain employs TRBV7-3 and TRBJ2-3; D gene unclear. Looked up from germline, CDR1 is SGHTA and CDR2 is FQGTGA. The CDR3 totals 13 residues. Between the trimmed V and J ends, which lost 1 base and 4 bases, there was a span of 6 bases. The CDR3 protein is CASSLNQADTQYF. In nucleotides, the CDR3 is TGTGCCAGCAGCTTAAACCAAGCAGATACGCAGTATTTT.

The CDR3 DNA reads TGCGCTTGGGGTCCGGAGGGAGATACGCAGTATTTT. Protein product: CAWGPEGDTQYF. This rearrangement joins TRBV5-1 to TRBJ2-3, with a weak D call TRBD2 (6 bases). Germline values: CDR1 SGHRS, CDR2 YFSETQ. The CDR3 extends over 12 amino acids.

This chain links TRBV5-1 with TRBJ2-2, with 7 bases matching TRBD1. The CDR3 has 16 amino acids. With 3 bases clipped from V and 1 base from J, the junction kept 6 bases outside the gene matches. Germline assignment: CDR1 SGHRS and CDR2 YFSETQ. The CDR3 DNA reads as TGCGCCAGCAGCTCTTCCGGGACAGTGAACACCGGGGAGCTGTTTTTT. This sequence encodes CASSSSGTVNTGELFF.

This clonotype was seen a handful of times. CDR3 loop: CASSLDDGVYGYTF. In DNA form, the CDR3 reads TGCGCCAGCAGCTTGGACGACGGGGTCTATGGCTACACCTTC. V usage is TRBV5-1 and J usage is TRBJ1-2; no firm D call. In germline, CDR1 is SGHRS, CDR2 YFSETQ. This CDR3 contains 14 residues. V lost 0 bases and J lost 4, with 10 bases in between.

This clonotype was recorded at least ten times. The chain employs TRBV5-6 and TRBJ2-4; D is uncertain. CDR1 is SGHDT, CDR2 YYEEEE, per germline. This CDR3 contains 15 residues. Between the trimmed V and J ends, which lost 1 base and 4 bases, there was a span of 12 bases. CDR3 in amino acids: CASSLTQTIKNIQYF. DNA of the CDR3: TGTGCCAGCAGCTTGACACAGACGATAAAAAACATTCAGTACTTC.

This rearrangement joins TRBV5-1 to TRBJ2-1; 7 bases line up with TRBD1. The germline V gene encodes CDR1 SGHRS and CDR2 YFSETQ. This CDR3 spans 15 amino acids. Trimming removed 4 bases from V and 8 bases from J; junction bases left unmatched: 12. CDR3 protein: CASSVGTVARHEQFF. The CDR3, as DNA: TGCGCCAGCAGCGTGGGGACAGTCGCACGGCATGAGCAGTTCTTC.

In its sample, this clonotype was seen a few times. V usage is TRBV19 and J usage is TRBJ2-2, with D maybe TRBD1 (6 bases). The germline V gene encodes CDR1 LNHDA and CDR2 SQIVND (reference sequence). The CDR3 sequence is 15 residues long. V lost 3 bases and J 2 bases, leaving 10 bases between the germline ends. In DNA form, the CDR3 reads TGTGCCAGTAGTATTTGGACAGTAAACACCGGGGAGCTGTTTTTT. Amino acid sequence: CASSIWTVNTGELFF.